The 9 T cell receptor beta chains given below trace back to one sample, sequenced in a study of beta chain features in type 1 diabetes. Reverse transcribing all isolated RNA meant expressed TCRB transcripts were sequenced. Only in-frame clones appear in the TCRdb table, and some are missing; sequencing was by immunoSEQ multiplex PCR. The table lists 300,000 to 350,000 clones, around 20% of them singletons. The specimen sequenced was naive CD4+ T cells from blood. The receptors were gathered from a woman between 18 and 29 years old in good health.

This clone was detected only a few times. The V call is TRBV9, the J call TRBJ2-5; D ambiguous. The germline V and J ends were trimmed by 0 bases and 0 bases, with 9 bases remaining between them. Looked up from germline, CDR1 is SGDLS and CDR2 is YYNGEE. This CDR3 region has 15 residues. The CDR3 nucleotides read TGTGCCAGCAGCGTAGGACACCGTGACCAAGAGACCCAGTACTTC. This codes for CASSVGHRDQETQYF.

This clone has a single count. The genes are TRBV19 and TRBJ1-5, with 8 bases aligning to TRBD1. V lost 6 bases to trimming and J lost 0 bases; unmatched junction nucleotides: 10. In germline, CDR1 is LNHDA, CDR2 SQIVND (reference sequence). The CDR3 spans 17 residues. CDR3 sequence: CASRTLRGRISNQPQHF. For the CDR3, the DNA is TGTGCCAGTAGAACACTCAGGGGGCGGATTAGCAATCAGCCCCAGCATTTT. Full variable domain (outside the CDR3, taken from reference TRBV19 and TRBJ1-5): DGGITQSPKYLFRKEGQNVTLSCEQNLNHDAMYWYRQDPGQGLRLIYYSQIVNDFQKGDIAEGYSVSREKKESFPLTVTSAQKNPTAFYLCASRTLRGRISNQPQHFGDGTRLSIL.

The chain recombines TRBV4-3 with TRBJ2-5; maybe TRBD1 (7 bases). The CDR3 runs to 15 residues. V was shortened by 1 base and J by 4 bases, with 13 bases between the two germline ends. Per germline, CDR1 LGHNA and CDR2 YSLEER. This CDR3 reads CASSQVGQGGETQYF. Here the CDR3 DNA reads TGCGCCAGCAGCCAAGTTGGGCAGGGGGGAGAGACCCAGTACTTC.

This clone was counted a few times. V and J are TRBV30 and TRBJ1-2; D gene ambiguous. V was shortened by 5 bases and J by 0 bases, with 10 bases between the two germline ends. Germline V gene data show CDR1 as GTSNPN and CDR2 as SVGIG (reference sequence). The CDR3 is made up of 13 amino acids. The CDR3, as DNA: TGTGCCTGGTCCTACAGCTCTAACTATGGCTACACCTTC. Protein product: CAWSYSSNYGYTF.

This chain joins TRBV5-1 and TRBJ1-2, with D uncertain. In germline, CDR1 is SGHRS, CDR2 YFSETQ. The CDR3 loop spans 13 amino acids. Trimming left V 4 bases short and J 7 bases short, with 14 bases between. CDR3 bases: TGCGCCAGCAGCCTGGGAGGGTTACGTGGCTACACCTTC. Translation gives CASSLGGLRGYTF. Full variable domain (remainder filled in from reference TRBV5-1 and TRBJ1-2): KAGVTQTPRYLIKTRGQQVTLSCSPISGHRSVSWYQQTPGQGLQFLFEYFSETQRNKGNFPGRFSGRQFSNSRSEMNVSTLELGDSALYLCASSLGGLRGYTFGSGTRLTVV.

The V gene is TRBV4-2, the J gene TRBJ2-3; D gene ambiguous. The length of the CDR3 is 13 residues. Germline V gene data show CDR1 as LGHNA and CDR2 as YNFKEQ. The ends were cut back, 5 bases at V and 1 base at J, with 7 bases in the middle. The CDR3 here is CASSFQGTDTQYF. As DNA, the CDR3 is TGTGCCAGCAGCTTCCAGGGCACAGATACGCAGTATTTT.

V and J are TRBV7-2 and TRBJ1-1; 11 nucleotides agree with TRBD1. J lost 10 bases, V lost 3 bases, and 7 bases had no gene match. CDR1 is SGHTA, CDR2 FQGNSA, per germline. The CDR3 sequence is 14 residues long. The CDR3 DNA reads as TGTGCCAGCAGCTTTGGGTCTGGGACAGGGGGAGCTTTCTTT. This gives the protein CASSFGSGTGGAFF.

The gene calls are TRBV10-3 and TRBJ1-2, with TRBD1 matching 9 bases. The J segment lost 4 bases and the V segment lost 2 bases, leaving 2 bases of the junction unmatched. The CDR3 has 14 residues. Germline V gene lookup returns CDR1 ENHRY and CDR2 SYGVKD. The CDR3 coding sequence is TGTGCCATCAGTGAGATACAGGGGGCCTATGGCTACACCTTC. Protein sequence: CAISEIQGAYGYTF.

This chain joins TRBV7-9 and TRBJ1-1; D perhaps matches TRBD1 (5 bases). V was shortened by 4 bases and J by 3 bases, with 21 bases between the two germline ends. The CDR3 runs to 17 residues. The germline gives CDR1 SEHNR, CDR2 FQNEAQ (reference sequence). CDR3 in DNA: TGTGCCAGCAGCTACTCGAGTGGATCCGGAGGGGACACTGAAGCTTTCTTT. It specifies CASSYSSGSGGDTEAFF.